Below are 26 T cell receptor beta chains sequenced from a single sample in a study of blood T cell repertoires in COVID-19. Method: immunoSEQ multiplex PCR; TCRdb's copy keeps in-frame clones and lacks some. The table shows 52,000 or so clones, with approximately 85% occurring only once. The specimen sequenced was peripheral blood. The receptors were gathered from a human donor in a cohort sampled during active COVID-19.

This clone has a single count. The chain recombines TRBV18 with TRBJ1-1; D remains ambiguous. This CDR3 is built from 13 residues. The germline V gene encodes CDR1 KGHSH and CDR2 LQKENI. Trimming shortened V by 6 bases and J by 7 bases, and 15 bases separated the two germline ends. The CDR3 DNA reads TGTGCCAGCTCTCTTGGACTAGAGGGTGAAGCTTTCTTT. This sequence encodes CASSLGLEGEAFF.

This clone was seen more than once but under ten times. This chain uses TRBV19 with TRBJ2-1, with 8 bases identical to TRBD2. Germline CDR1 LNHDA, CDR2 SQIVND (reference sequence). This CDR3 region has 15 residues. V shed 7 bases, J shed 6 bases, and the junction held 11 bases outside the gene matches. CDR3: CASTISGTRSNEQFF. The DNA for the CDR3 is TGTGCCAGTACCATCTCCGGGACTAGGAGCAATGAGCAGTTCTTC.

This clone was seen only a few times. The gene calls are TRBV6-6 and TRBJ1-5; TRBD1 agrees at 7 bases. The CDR3 contains 17 residues. Trimming at V came to 5 bases and at J to 3 bases, leaving 13 bases not matched to a gene. Germline V CDR1 and CDR2: MNHNY, SVGAGI (reference sequence). In DNA, the CDR3 is TGTGCCAGCAGTCGTGCAGGGGAACAGGGGAACAATCAGCCCCAGCATTTT. As protein: CASSRAGEQGNNQPQHF.

This clone showed up just once. This chain connects TRBV24-1 to TRBJ2-3, with 11 bases aligning to TRBD2. J gave up 2 bases and V 1 base, and 1 base lay outside the gene matches. The CDR3 covers 16 residues. Per the germline V gene, CDR1 is KGHDR and CDR2 is SFDVKD. CDR3 in DNA: TGTGCCACCAGTGATTTACTAGCGGGAGACACAGATACGCAGTATTTT. This sequence encodes CATSDLLAGDTDTQYF.

The chain is built from TRBV4-1 and TRBJ2-7; TRBD2 matches at 7 bases. The germline gives CDR1 MGHRA, CDR2 YSYEKL. The CDR3 has 16 residues. The J segment lost 4 bases and the V segment lost 4 bases, leaving 13 bases of the junction unmatched. CDR3 DNA sequence: TGCGCCAGCAGCCGCGGGGGTAGCGAGCGCCCTTACGAGCAGTACTTC. Amino acids: CASSRGGSERPYEQYF.

The chain links TRBV7-3 to TRBJ2-3; TRBD1 matches 7 bases. The length of the CDR3 is 15 residues. With 5 bases clipped from V and 1 base from J, the junction kept 6 bases outside the gene matches. The germline CDR1 and CDR2 sequences are SGHTA and FQGTGA. The CDR3 loop is CASSPTGDRTDTQYF. The CDR3 nucleotides read TGTGCCAGCAGCCCAACAGGGGACCGCACAGATACGCAGTATTTT.

CDR3 loop: CASSPEQYAYEQYF. DNA for the CDR3: TGTGCCAGCAGCCCAGAACAATACGCCTACGAGCAGTACTTC. The chain joins TRBV3-1 (or the pseudogene TRBV3-2) to TRBJ2-7; D is unclear. The length of the CDR3 is 14 residues. Germline V gene sequence: CDR1 LGHDT, CDR2 YNNKEL (reference sequence). V shed 4 bases and J shed 2 bases, with 12 bases lying between them.

The chain recombines TRBV11-1 with TRBJ1-6, with D perhaps matching TRBD1 (6 bases). The CDR3 totals 15 residues. Germline V gene sequence: CDR1 SGHAT, CDR2 FQDESV (reference sequence). V was cut by 5 bases and J by 6 bases, with 14 bases left in between. Here the CDR3 reads CASSVQQGSNSPLHF. The CDR3 region has the DNA TGTGCCAGCAGCGTTCAACAGGGAAGTAATTCACCCCTCCACTTT.

The V and J genes are TRBV7-9 and TRBJ2-1; 14 bases are shared with TRBD2. The germline V gene has CDR1 SEHNR and CDR2 FQNEAQ (reference sequence). Trimming cost V 1 base and J 9 bases; bases outside gene matches: 2. The CDR3 spans 15 residues. The CDR3 sequence is CASSLDGTSGSEQFF. CDR3 sequence (DNA): TGTGCCAGCAGCTTAGACGGGACTAGCGGGAGTGAGCAGTTCTTC.

This clone came up once. The chain links TRBV29-1 to TRBJ1-4; the match to TRBD1 covers 9 bases. Germline V lookup: CDR1 SQVTM, CDR2 ANQGSEA. The CDR3 sequence is 15 residues long. V trimming: 5 bases; J trimming: 7 bases; junction bases outside the gene matches: 11. DNA for the CDR3: TGCAGCGTTTACCAGCCGGGACAGGGTTTTGAAAAACTGTTTTTT. This sequence encodes CSVYQPGQGFEKLFF. Variable domain in full (rest from reference TRBV29-1 and TRBJ1-4): SAVISQKPSRDICQRGTSLTIQCQVDSQVTMMFWYRQQPGQSLTLIATANQGSEATYESGFVIDKFPISRPNLTFSTLTVSNMSPEDSSIYLCSVYQPGQGFEKLFFGSGTQLSVL.

The V gene is TRBV9, the J gene TRBJ2-7; 10 bases agree with TRBD2. The CDR3 is 13 amino acids. The trim removed 3 bases at V and 5 bases at J, leaving 2 bases unmatched. Looked up from germline, CDR1 is SGDLS and CDR2 is YYNGEE. Here the CDR3 reads CASSESGRDEQYF. The CDR3 DNA is TGTGCCAGCAGCGAGAGCGGGAGGGACGAGCAGTACTTC.

The rearrangement links TRBV6-5 to TRBJ1-3, with TRBD1 identical over 8 bases. V trimming: 6 bases; J trimming: 4 bases; junction bases outside the gene matches: 5. The CDR3 has 14 amino acids. The germline gives CDR1 MNHEY, CDR2 SVGAGI. The chain's CDR3 is CASRYRGTGNTIYF. The DNA of the CDR3 is TGTGCCAGCAGGTACAGGGGGACCGGAAACACCATATATTTT.

This chain connects TRBV5-1 to TRBJ2-2; 13 bases align to TRBD2. The CDR3 runs to 20 residues. V dropped 0 bases and J dropped 1; count of bases not matched to a gene: 9. CDR1 and CDR2 (germline): SGHRS, YFSETQ. The CDR3 region is CASSLGVGLAGPGNTGELFF. Written as DNA, the CDR3 is TGCGCCAGCAGCTTGGGAGTGGGACTAGCGGGACCCGGGAACACCGGGGAGCTGTTTTTT.

V is TRBV19 and J is TRBJ1-5; 9 bases agree with TRBD1. The germline V gene encodes CDR1 LNHDA and CDR2 SQIVND (reference sequence). The CDR3 runs to 16 residues. The V and J ends lost 3 bases and 7 bases, in that order; junction bases with no gene match: 10. The CDR3, as DNA: TGTGCCAGTAGTATCCCGGGACAGGGATTTATACAGCCCCAGCATTTT. Encoded protein: CASSIPGQGFIQPQHF.

V is TRBV5-1 and J is TRBJ1-1, with D perhaps TRBD1 (6 bases). The length of the CDR3 is 15 residues. In germline, CDR1 is SGHRS, CDR2 YFSETQ. V was pared by 0 bases and J by 0 bases, with 9 bases between. The CDR3: CASSLVQGMNTEAFF. CDR3 bases: TGCGCCAGCAGCTTGGTACAGGGCATGAACACTGAAGCTTTCTTT.

This chain connects TRBV12-3 or TRBV12-4 to TRBJ1-2, with no clear D. The CDR3 loop spans 12 amino acids. V was clipped by 2 bases and J by 6 bases, with 7 bases between them. In DNA, the CDR3 is TGTGCCAGCAGTTTAACGGGGAATGGCTACACCTTC. This codes for CASSLTGNGYTF.

This chain links TRBV5-5 with TRBJ2-3; 8 bases align to TRBD1. J was trimmed by 4 bases and V by 4 bases; bases with no gene match: 8. Germline V gene data show CDR1 as SGHKS and CDR2 as YYEKEE (reference sequence). The CDR3 contains 15 residues. The CDR3 spells CASSISGGDADTQYF. CDR3 nucleotide sequence: TGTGCCAGCAGCATATCAGGGGGCGACGCAGATACGCAGTATTTT.

The gene calls are TRBV10-1 and TRBJ2-7; D is unresolved. CDR1 WNHNN and CDR2 SYGVQD come from the germline V gene (reference sequence). This CDR3 is 14 amino acids long. V lost 3 bases and J lost 2, with 11 bases in between. DNA for the CDR3: TGCGCCAGCAGTGATATCGCTTCTACCTACGAGCAGTACTTC. Translating it yields CASSDIASTYEQYF.

The V and J genes are TRBV7-9 and TRBJ2-5; D may be TRBD1 (5 bases). Germline V gives CDR1 SEHNR, CDR2 FQNEAQ (reference sequence). Trimming stripped 5 bases from V and 0 bases from J, with 10 bases between. This CDR3 is 14 amino acids long. This CDR3 is CASSPRTHQETQYF. CDR3 DNA sequence: TGTGCCAGCAGCCCCAGGACACACCAAGAGACCCAGTACTTC.

The J gene is TRBJ1-1, the V gene TRBV9; 10 positions agree with TRBD1. Trimming took 4 bases from V and 4 from J; bases not matched to a gene: 7. Germline V gives CDR1 SGDLS, CDR2 YYNGEE. The CDR3 length is 15 residues. CDR3 sequence reads: CASSTGQGRTTEAFF. CDR3 nucleotide sequence: TGTGCCAGCAGCACGGGACAGGGGCGTACCACTGAAGCTTTCTTT.

V and J are TRBV7-2 and TRBJ1-5; D remains unclear. CDR1 is SGHTA and CDR2 is FQGNSA in the germline V gene. The CDR3 runs to 15 residues. The ends were cut back, 3 bases at V and 4 bases at J, with 13 bases in the middle. This CDR3 is CASSFTLSRNQPQHF. The CDR3 DNA follows: TGTGCCAGCAGCTTTACACTTAGCCGGAATCAGCCCCAGCATTTT. Full variable domain (remainder filled in from reference TRBV7-2 and TRBJ1-5): GAGVSQSPSNKVTEKGKDVELRCDPISGHTALYWYRQSLGQGLEFLIYFQGNSAPDKSGLPSDRFSAERTGGSVSTLTIQRTQQEDSAVYLCASSFTLSRNQPQHFGDGTRLSIL.

The V call is TRBV11-2, the J call TRBJ2-3, with D tentatively TRBD1 (5 bases). Germline CDR1 SGHAT, CDR2 FQNNGV. The CDR3 covers 14 residues. V shed 5 bases and J shed 6 bases, with 15 bases lying between them. The CDR3 DNA reads as TGTGCCAGCAGCCAGAGGATACAGGCTGATACGCAGTATTTT. Protein: CASSQRIQADTQYF. Filled out from reference TRBV11-2 and TRBJ2-3, the complete variable domain reads EAGVAQSPRYKIIEKRQSVAFWCNPISGHATLYWYQQILGQGPKLLIQFQNNGVVDDSQLPKDRFSAERLKGVDSTLKIQPAKLEDSAVYLCASSQRIQADTQYFGPGTRLTVL.

The CDR3 region is CAWSVLSGRNNEQFF. The CDR3 DNA is TGTGCCTGGAGTGTACTAAGCGGGAGGAACAATGAGCAGTTCTTC. V usage is TRBV30 and J usage is TRBJ2-1; 9 nucleotides align to TRBD2. Germline CDR1 reads GTSNPN; CDR2 reads SVGIG (reference sequence). This CDR3 comprises 15 residues. V shed 0 bases and J 5 bases; nucleotides not matched to a gene: 5.

The chain combines TRBV28 with TRBJ2-5; D is ambiguous. The length of the CDR3 is 13 residues. The V gene's germline CDR1 is MDHEN and CDR2 SYDVKM. Trimming cost V 2 bases and J 3 bases, with 7 bases left between them. The CDR3 nucleotides are TGTGCCAGCAGTTTAGGGCTTAAAGAGACCCAGTACTTC. The encoded protein is CASSLGLKETQYF.

The chain carries TRBV4-2 and TRBJ2-7; no firm D call. CDR3 size: 14 residues. Looked up from germline, CDR1 is LGHNA and CDR2 is YNFKEQ. V lost 0 bases, J lost 7 bases, and 13 bases lay in between. As DNA, the CDR3 is TGTGCCAGCAGCCAAGAGAGAGCCCGGTTTGAGCAGTACTTC. Protein: CASSQERARFEQYF.

J is TRBJ2-7 and V is TRBV7-2, with 13 bases matching TRBD2. The CDR3 length is 16 residues. Per germline, CDR1 SGHTA and CDR2 FQGNSA. With 5 bases clipped from V and 4 bases from J, the junction kept 8 bases outside the gene matches. The CDR3 spells CASSSGLAGAGYEQYF. In DNA, the CDR3 is TGTGCCAGCAGCAGCGGACTAGCGGGAGCGGGATACGAGCAGTACTTC.